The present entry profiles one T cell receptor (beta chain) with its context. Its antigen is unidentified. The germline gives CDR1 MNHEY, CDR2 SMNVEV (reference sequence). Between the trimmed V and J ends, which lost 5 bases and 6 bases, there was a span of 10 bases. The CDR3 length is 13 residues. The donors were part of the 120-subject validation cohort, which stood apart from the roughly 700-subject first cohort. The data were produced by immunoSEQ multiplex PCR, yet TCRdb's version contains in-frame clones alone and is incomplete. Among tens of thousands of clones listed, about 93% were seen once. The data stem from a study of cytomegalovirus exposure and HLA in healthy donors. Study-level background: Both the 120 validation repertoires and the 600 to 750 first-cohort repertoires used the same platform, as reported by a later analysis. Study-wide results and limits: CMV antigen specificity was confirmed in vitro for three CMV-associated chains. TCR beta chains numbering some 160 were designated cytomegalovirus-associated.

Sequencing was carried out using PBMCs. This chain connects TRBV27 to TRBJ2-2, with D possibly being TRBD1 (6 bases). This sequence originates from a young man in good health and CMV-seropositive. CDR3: CASSPQGSGELFF. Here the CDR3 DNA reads TGTGCCAGCAGTCCACAGGGCTCCGGGGAGCTGTTTTTT.